These 20 T cell receptor beta chains were sequenced from one sample in a study of T cells in Graves' hyperthyroidism and ophthalmopathy. RNA transcripts served as the template for amplifying TCR beta CDR3 regions. In the first-round RT-PCR of the TCR CDR3, the HTBI primer set was used. From the multiplex PCR reads, TCRdb called clonotypes with MiXCR, one entry per CDR3 protein. The repertoire includes more than 550,000 distinct CDR3 sequences, 18% of them detected once, and approximately 15% sits in the top ten. What was sequenced was blood. All receptors come from a woman aged 45-65 years with Graves' hyperthyroidism that later progressed to Graves' ophthalmopathy.

The chain joins TRBV29-1 to TRBJ2-4; the D gene is possibly TRBD1 (6 bases). Germline CDR1 and CDR2: SQVTM and ANQGSEA. The CDR3 spans 13 residues. V was clipped by 5 bases and J by 10 bases, with 18 bases between them. The CDR3 sequence is CSVCTTGGGIQYF. The CDR3 coding sequence is TGCAGCGTTTGCACGACAGGTGGTGGTATTCAGTACTTC.

The genes are TRBV7-9 and TRBJ1-2; 8 bases are a match to TRBD1. There are 14 residues in the CDR3. After removal of 0 bases from V and 4 bases from J, the junction contained 1 base not matched to a gene. Germline V lookup: CDR1 SEHNR, CDR2 FQNEAQ (reference sequence). The CDR3: CASSLARGLYGYTF. The CDR3 DNA reads as TGTGCCAGCAGCTTAGCCAGGGGGCTCTATGGCTACACCTTC.

This clonotype has ten or more counts. The chain carries TRBV20-1 and TRBJ1-1, with D possibly matching TRBD1 (5 bases). Germline loops: CDR1 DFQATT, CDR2 SNEGSKA (reference sequence). The CDR3 length is 13 residues. V was pared by 5 bases and J by 7 bases, with 17 bases between. For the CDR3, the DNA is TGCAGTGCTTACTCTCCTTCGGACAATGAAGCTTTCTTT. It encodes CSAYSPSDNEAFF.

This clonotype turned up a few times. V gene TRBV7-9 combines with J gene TRBJ2-2; possible D gene TRBD2, 5 bases. The germline gives CDR1 SEHNR, CDR2 FQNEAQ (reference sequence). V was shortened by 5 bases and J by 4 bases, with 20 bases between the two germline ends. CDR3 length: 17 amino acids. CDR3 protein: CASSPTRTATITGELFF. The CDR3, as DNA: TGTGCCAGCAGCCCGACTCGGACTGCGACTATCACCGGGGAGCTGTTTTTT.

In DNA form, the CDR3 reads TGCAGTGCGGTTAGCGGGGGCACAGATACGCAGTATTTT. This codes for CSAVSGGTDTQYF. The rearrangement uses TRBV20-1 and TRBJ2-3; TRBD2 matches at 8 bases. V dropped 6 bases and J dropped 1; count of bases not matched to a gene: 3. The CDR3 has 13 residues. The germline V gene has CDR1 DFQATT and CDR2 SNEGSKA (reference sequence).

The chain joins TRBV28 to TRBJ1-2, with a weak D call TRBD1 (5 bases). This CDR3 contains 13 residues. Germline CDR1 MDHEN, CDR2 SYDVKM. Trimming removed 7 bases from V and 8 bases from J, with 17 bases in between. Written as DNA, the CDR3 is TGTGCCAGCACCCTATCGTCAGGGAGGGGCTACACCTTC. This codes for CASTLSSGRGYTF.

This clonotype was counted only a few times. CDR3 protein: CASLTLSNTGELFF. The CDR3 coding sequence is TGTGCCAGCCTCACTCTGTCGAACACCGGGGAGCTGTTTTTT. This chain uses TRBV2 with TRBJ2-2; no reliable D call. Trimming removed 8 bases at V and 0 bases at J, with 10 bases between. CDR1 is SNHLY and CDR2 is FYNNEI in the germline V gene. This CDR3 contains 14 residues.

Ten or more counts support this clonotype. The chain employs TRBV20-1 and TRBJ2-1; D gene unclear. The CDR3 length is 14 residues. Germline CDR1 is DFQATT and CDR2 is SNEGSKA (reference sequence). V shed 2 bases and J shed 3 bases, with 11 bases lying between them. Written as DNA, the CDR3 is TGCAGTGCTAGACCCCTTGATAGCTACAATGAGCAGTTCTTC. Encoded protein: CSARPLDSYNEQFF.

This clonotype was counted at least ten times. J is TRBJ1-2 and V is TRBV30; D gene unclear. Germline CDR1 and CDR2: GTSNPN and SVGIG (reference sequence). Trimming stripped 4 bases from V and 0 bases from J, with 12 bases between. The CDR3 totals 14 residues. CDR3 amino acids: CAWKIQSPNYGYTF. The CDR3 DNA reads TGTGCCTGGAAAATACAGAGCCCTAACTATGGCTACACCTTC.

This clonotype appeared many times. The J gene is TRBJ1-2, the V gene TRBV2; D is possibly TRBD1 (6 bases). The germline V gene encodes CDR1 SNHLY and CDR2 FYNNEI. V was shortened by 4 bases and J by 4 bases, with 13 bases between the two germline ends. The CDR3 runs 14 residues. The DNA for the CDR3 is TGTGCCAGCAGTGTAGGGGGGGGCCTCTATGGCTACACCTTC. Its protein product is CASSVGGGLYGYTF. Variable domain in full (rest from reference TRBV2 and TRBJ1-2): EPEVTQTPSHQVTQMGQEVILRCVPISNHLYFYWYRQILGQKVEFLVSFYNNEISEKSEIFDDQFSVERPDGSNFTLKIRSTKLEDSAMYFCASSVGGGLYGYTFGSGTRLTVV.

To note about this clonotype: A read error is possible here, since a much larger clone lies one base away. The V gene is TRBV14, the J gene TRBJ2-3, with unresolved D. Between the trimmed V and J ends, which lost 3 bases and 7 bases, there was a span of 5 bases. From germline, CDR1 is SGHDN and CDR2 FVKESK. The CDR3 runs to 11 residues. CDR3 sequence: CASSHANTQYF. The CDR3 DNA reads TGTGCCAGCAGCCATGCAAATACGCAGTATTTT.

This clonotype was seen only a few times. The V call is TRBV6-1, the J call TRBJ1-2; TRBD1 matches 9 bases. The V gene end was trimmed by 6 bases and the J gene end by 8 bases; junction bases not matched to a gene: 7. The CDR3 has 13 amino acids. Germline assignment: CDR1 MNHNS and CDR2 SASEGT. The CDR3 nucleotides are TGTGCCAGCAGCCAAGGGACAGGGTTAGGCTACACCTTC. Encoded protein: CASSQGTGLGYTF.

The chain carries TRBV3-1 and TRBJ1-5; the D gene is possibly TRBD1 (5 bases). This CDR3 has 15 residues. The germline CDR1 and CDR2 sequences are LGHDT and YNNKEL (reference sequence). The V end lost 1 base, the J end lost 7 bases, and 14 bases lay between the germline ends. The CDR3 coding sequence is TGTGCCAGCAGCCAAGCCCGGGACGCGCCCCAGCCCCAGCATTTT. Encoded protein: CASSQARDAPQPQHF. The whole variable domain, filled in from reference TRBV3-1 and TRBJ1-5, reads DTAVSQTPKYLVTQMGNDKSIKCEQNLGHDTMYWYKQDSKKFLKIMFSYNNKELIINETVPNRFSPKSPDKAHLNLHINSLELGDSAVYFCASSQARDAPQPQHFGDGTRLSIL.

This clonotype was observed at least ten times. The chain recombines TRBV29-1 with TRBJ1-1, with 7 nucleotides matching TRBD1. Germline V gives CDR1 SQVTM, CDR2 ANQGSEA. After removal of 2 bases from V and 1 base from J, the junction contained 4 bases not matched to a gene. The CDR3 is made up of 14 amino acids. The CDR3 sequence is CSVESRDRNTEAFF. The DNA for the CDR3 is TGCAGCGTTGAATCCCGGGACAGGAACACTGAAGCTTTCTTT.

There are many counts of this clonotype. The CDR3 sequence is CASSTLGYGYTF. For the CDR3, the DNA is TGTGCCAGCAGCACCCTCGGCTATGGCTACACCTTC. This chain joins TRBV5-6 and TRBJ1-2, with no clear D. With 4 bases removed from V and 4 bases from J, the gap between germline ends came to 8 bases. The CDR3 consists of 12 residues. Per germline, CDR1 SGHDT and CDR2 YYEEEE. Together with reference TRBV5-6 and TRBJ1-2, the CDR3 gives the full variable domain: DAGVTQSPTHLIKTRGQQVTLRCSPKSGHDTVSWYQQALGQGPQFIFQYYEEEERQRGNFPDRFSGHQFPNYSSELNVNALLLGDSALYLCASSTLGYGYTFGSGTRLTVV.

The chain joins TRBV19 to TRBJ1-4; TRBD1 matches at 9 bases. V trimming: 4 bases; J trimming: 5 bases; junction bases outside the gene matches: 11. CDR1 LNHDA and CDR2 SQIVND come from the germline V gene (reference sequence). The CDR3 is 17 amino acids. The CDR3 here is CASSTSGTGTRNEKLFF. Written as DNA, the CDR3 is TGTGCCAGTAGTACCTCAGGGACAGGGACGCGAAATGAAAAACTGTTTTTT.

The rearrangement links TRBV20-1 to TRBJ1-2; the D is unclear. Germline CDR1 is DFQATT and CDR2 is SNEGSKA (reference sequence). The germline V and J ends were trimmed by 1 base and 5 bases, with 17 bases remaining between them. The CDR3 length is 15 residues. CDR3 amino acids: CSARAFLEEEYGYTF. The CDR3 DNA reads as TGCAGTGCTAGAGCTTTTTTGGAGGAGGAATATGGCTACACCTTC.

This clonotype has only a few counts. The chain carries TRBV5-1 and TRBJ2-3, with D maybe TRBD1 (6 bases). Per germline, CDR1 SGHRS and CDR2 YFSETQ. This CDR3 is 14 amino acids long. Between the trimmed V and J ends, which lost 5 bases and 0 bases, there was a span of 10 bases. The CDR3 nucleotides are TGCGCCAGCAGGGTCGGACAGAGCACAGATACGCAGTATTTT. Its translation is CASRVGQSTDTQYF.

The chain employs TRBV10-1 and TRBJ2-2, with TRBD2 matching over 11 bases. The V gene's germline CDR1 is WNHNN and CDR2 SYGVQD (reference sequence). This CDR3 is 19 amino acids long. Trimming took 0 bases from V and 4 from J; bases not matched to a gene: 10. The CDR3 region is CASSESGIAGGPFTGELFF. The CDR3 DNA reads as TGCGCCAGCAGTGAGTCCGGCATAGCGGGGGGGCCGTTCACCGGGGAGCTGTTTTTT.

This chain uses TRBV27 with TRBJ1-2, with a possible D match to TRBD1 (5 bases). The germline CDR1 and CDR2 sequences are MNHEY and SMNVEV (reference sequence). This CDR3 has 13 amino acids. V shed 2 bases and J shed 8 bases, with 12 bases lying between them. The CDR3: CASSLAGQKGYTF. Written as DNA, the CDR3 is TGTGCCAGCAGTTTAGCAGGGCAGAAGGGCTACACCTTC.